This TCR beta chain was identified in a study of beta chain features in type 1 diabetes. Study findings and constraints: People with Type 1 diabetes carried modestly yet significantly shorter TCRB CDR3s in all four CD4+ subsets. Shorter templates might be favored by PCR, equally in patients and controls.

cDNA synthesis used the whole RNA isolate, giving expressed TCRB sequences. This table comes from immunoSEQ multiplex PCR, and its TCRdb copy is limited to in-frame clones, with some not included. The sample consists of 600,000 to 700,000 clones, roughly 12% of them appearing once. The CDR3 is 15 amino acids. Germline lookup yields CDR1 MDHEN and CDR2 SYDVKM. Trimming stripped 6 bases from V and 6 bases from J, with 21 bases between. Details on this clone: Its antigen is undetermined.

Material: naive CD4+ T cells from blood. The clonotype comes from a man in his late teens or twenties with type 1 diabetes. This chain links TRBV28 with TRBJ2-7; possibly TRBD1 for D (7 bases). CDR3 sequence: CASRASQGTGGEQYF. CDR3 sequence (DNA): TGTGCCAGCAGGGCCTCACAGGGGACCGGGGGCGAGCAGTACTTC.